The 28 T cell receptor beta chains below were found in one sample sequenced in a study of cytomegalovirus exposure and HLA in healthy donors. Use of 60 Vbeta and 13 Jbeta primers characterized the PCR. Some clones are missing from TCRdb's copy, which holds only in-frame ones; the method was immunoSEQ multiplex PCR. The sample carries about 160,000 clones, 79% recorded once. The sequenced sample was PBMCs. The receptor set was obtained from a man aged 35 to 55 in good health and CMV-seronegative.

The rearrangement uses TRBV14 and TRBJ2-7, with D maybe TRBD2 (5 bases). This CDR3 has 14 amino acids. Deletions cut 1 base from V and 3 bases from J, with 10 bases between. In germline, CDR1 is SGHDN, CDR2 FVKESK. In DNA, the CDR3 is TGTGCCAGCAGCCAAGGTCTGGAGGTCTACGAGCAGTACTTC. It yields the protein CASSQGLEVYEQYF.

In this sample, this clone turned up a few times. The gene calls are TRBV29-1 and TRBJ1-4; D gene ambiguous. The V gene's germline CDR1 is SQVTM and CDR2 ANQGSEA. The CDR3 has 14 residues. The V end was cut by 4 bases, the J end by 0 bases, with 9 bases between. CDR3: CSVGSGPTNEKLFF. DNA of the CDR3: TGCAGCGTTGGTAGCGGGCCAACTAATGAAAAACTGTTTTTT. Variable domain in full (rest from reference TRBV29-1 and TRBJ1-4): SAVISQKPSRDICQRGTSLTIQCQVDSQVTMMFWYRQQPGQSLTLIATANQGSEATYESGFVIDKFPISRPNLTFSTLTVSNMSPEDSSIYLCSVGSGPTNEKLFFGSGTQLSVL.

This clone was observed a few times. The chain employs TRBV5-4 and TRBJ2-4; D is possibly TRBD1 (6 bases). CDR1 and CDR2 (germline): SGHNT, YYREEE (reference sequence). Trimming cost V 3 bases and J 12 bases, with 25 bases left between them. The CDR3 has 16 residues. CDR3 loop: CASSSKLGTSEVSQYF. The CDR3 DNA sequence: TGTGCCAGCAGCTCCAAACTCGGGACATCAGAGGTCAGTCAGTACTTC. The entire variable domain, with the rest obtained from reference TRBV5-4 and TRBJ2-4, is as follows: ETGVTQSPTHLIKTRGQQVTLRCSSQSGHNTVSWYQQALGQGPQFIFQYYREEENGRGNFPPRFSGLQFPNYSSELNVNALELDDSALYLCASSSKLGTSEVSQYFGAGTRLSVL.

V gene TRBV27 combines with J gene TRBJ2-7; D is unclear. This CDR3 region has 13 residues. CDR1 MNHEY and CDR2 SMNVEV come from the germline V gene (reference sequence). Trimming pared 6 bases from V and 0 bases from J, leaving 9 bases between. Here the CDR3 reads CASSYMSSYEQYF. The CDR3 nucleotides read TGTGCCAGCAGCTATATGAGCTCCTACGAGCAGTACTTC.

CDR3 DNA sequence: TGTGCCAGCAGTGACGGTCAATTAACAGATACGCAGTATTTT. It translates to CASSDGQLTDTQYF. The V and J genes are TRBV6-1 and TRBJ2-3; no firm D call. V lost 3 bases and J 3 bases, leaving 10 bases between the germline ends. Germline V gene data show CDR1 as MNHNS and CDR2 as SASEGT. The CDR3 loop spans 14 amino acids.

This clone is a singleton in its sample. The chain has TRBV6-5 and TRBJ2-7, with TRBD1 identical over 9 bases. V lost 2 bases, J lost 7 bases, and 9 bases stayed unmatched. The germline gives CDR1 MNHEY, CDR2 SVGAGI. The CDR3 is 15 residues long. The CDR3 region has the DNA TGTGCCAGCAGTTACACCGGGACAGGGTCGGTTGAGCAGTACTTC. This codes for CASSYTGTGSVEQYF.

The rearrangement joins TRBV11-2 to TRBJ1-3, with 8 bases lining up with TRBD1. Germline assignment: CDR1 SGHAT and CDR2 FQNNGV. CDR3 length equals 17 residues. V was pared by 2 bases and J by 4 bases, with 10 bases of the junction left unmatched. The CDR3 region has the DNA TGTGCCAGCAGCTTAAGGGGGGCAGGGGGCTCCGGAAACACCATATATTTT. Its translation is CASSLRGAGGSGNTIYF.

The chain combines TRBV5-6 with TRBJ1-4; D uncertain. Germline V gene sequence: CDR1 SGHDT, CDR2 YYEEEE. The CDR3 extends over 16 amino acids. V lost 0 bases and J 8 bases, leaving 17 bases between the germline ends. This CDR3 reads CASSLGERGPREKLFF. CDR3 DNA sequence: TGTGCCAGCAGCTTGGGGGAACGAGGGCCCAGGGAAAAACTGTTTTTT.

In this sample, this clone turned up a few times. This chain uses TRBV5-6 with TRBJ2-1, with TRBD2 matching 8 bases. This CDR3 comprises 16 residues. The germline CDR1 and CDR2 sequences are SGHDT and YYEEEE. With V trimmed by 4 bases and J by 10 bases, 16 bases remained unmatched. The CDR3 here is CASSLHLAGRLEEQFF. Here the CDR3 DNA reads TGTGCCAGCAGCCTCCACCTAGCGGGTCGATTGGAGGAGCAGTTCTTC. Full variable domain (outside the CDR3, taken from reference TRBV5-6 and TRBJ2-1): DAGVTQSPTHLIKTRGQQVTLRCSPKSGHDTVSWYQQALGQGPQFIFQYYEEEERQRGNFPDRFSGHQFPNYSSELNVNALLLGDSALYLCASSLHLAGRLEEQFFGPGTRLTVL.

The chain employs TRBV4-3 and TRBJ2-7; 10 nucleotides agree with TRBD2. V dropped 4 bases and J dropped 7; count of bases not matched to a gene: 13. CDR3 size: 16 residues. Germline V CDR1 and CDR2: LGHNA, YSLEER. The CDR3 nucleotides are TGCGCCAGCAGCCCATTTCTCCTAGCGGGAGATCGGGAGCAGTACTTC. This sequence encodes CASSPFLLAGDREQYF.

The chain uses TRBV5-1 and TRBJ2-3; TRBD1 matches 12 bases. From germline, CDR1 is SGHRS and CDR2 YFSETQ. With 4 bases clipped from V and 3 bases from J, the junction kept 9 bases outside the gene matches. This CDR3 contains 17 residues. CDR3 nucleotides: TGCGCCAGCAGCGAGGGACAGGGGGCGGCCTTTACAGATACGCAGTATTTT. Its translation is CASSEGQGAAFTDTQYF.

The chain uses TRBV13 and TRBJ2-1, with D perhaps TRBD1 (8 bases). The germline gives CDR1 PRHDT, CDR2 FYEKMQ (reference sequence). The CDR3 has 15 amino acids. The V end lost 5 bases, the J end lost 7 bases, and 18 bases lay between the germline ends. Here the CDR3 DNA reads TGTGCCAGCAGCACCGGACAGGGACTAAATAATGAGCAGTTCTTC. Protein: CASSTGQGLNNEQFF.

This clone has only a few counts. The V gene is TRBV4-2, the J gene TRBJ2-7; maybe TRBD1 (5 bases). The CDR3 runs 13 residues. Trimming removed 4 bases at V and 4 bases at J, with 11 bases between. The germline V gene encodes CDR1 LGHNA and CDR2 YNFKEQ. CDR3 residues: CASSPGFRYEQYF. The CDR3 coding sequence is TGTGCCAGCAGCCCAGGGTTTAGGTACGAGCAGTACTTC.

This clone has just a few counts. CDR3 nucleotides: TGTGCCAGCAGCTTAGCGGCACAGAGCACTGAAGCTTTCTTT. Its translation: CASSLAAQSTEAFF. The chain couples TRBV7-2 to TRBJ1-1; D gene unclear. Germline CDR1 SGHTA, CDR2 FQGNSA. The V end lost 0 bases, the J end lost 4 bases, and 9 bases lay between the germline ends. CDR3 length: 14 residues. The full variable domain, with the rest looked up from reference TRBV7-2 and TRBJ1-1, is GAGVSQSPSNKVTEKGKDVELRCDPISGHTALYWYRQSLGQGLEFLIYFQGNSAPDKSGLPSDRFSAERTGGSVSTLTIQRTQQEDSAVYLCASSLAAQSTEAFFGQGTRLTVV.

This chain connects TRBV4-1 to TRBJ2-2, with 10 bases that match TRBD2. Germline CDR1 MGHRA, CDR2 YSYEKL. V trimming: 4 bases; J trimming: 6 bases; junction bases outside the gene matches: 17. The CDR3 has 19 amino acids. The CDR3 DNA reads TGCGCCAGCAGCCCCGCGGAGCGGGAGGGGTTTTATCCTGCCGGGGAGCTGTTTTTT. Translation gives CASSPAEREGFYPAGELFF.

This clone came up once. The genes are TRBV5-4 and TRBJ2-2; 12 positions match TRBD2. CDR1 SGHNT and CDR2 YYREEE come from the germline V gene (reference sequence). V shed 4 bases and J 5 bases; nucleotides not matched to a gene: 6. The CDR3 runs 16 residues. The CDR3 loop is CASSELAGGATGELFF. The CDR3 DNA sequence: TGTGCCAGCAGCGAACTAGCGGGAGGTGCAACCGGGGAGCTGTTTTTT.

The genes are TRBV28 and TRBJ2-2, with no clear D. Germline lookup yields CDR1 MDHEN and CDR2 SYDVKM. The CDR3 runs 15 residues. V shed 6 bases and J shed 3 bases, with 14 bases lying between them. The CDR3 DNA follows: TGTGCCAGCAGCAGGCTTGAGTCTGACACCGGGGAGCTGTTTTTT. Translating gives CASSRLESDTGELFF.

V gene TRBV4-3 combines with J gene TRBJ2-5, with 12 bases identical to TRBD2. Trimming at V came to 1 base and at J to 5 bases, leaving 5 bases not matched to a gene. Germline V gene lookup returns CDR1 LGHNA and CDR2 YSLEER. The length of the CDR3 is 16 residues. CDR3 nucleotide sequence: TGCGCCAGCAGCCAAGGATCTAGCGGGAGGGTTGAGACCCAGTACTTC. Translating gives CASSQGSSGRVETQYF.

This rearrangement joins TRBV25-1 to TRBJ2-5; 14 bases fit TRBD2. Germline CDR1 MGHDK, CDR2 SYGVNS. The junction had 9 bases not matched to a gene; V was cut back by 7 bases and J by 5 bases. This CDR3 spans 16 amino acids. The CDR3 region is CASTEGLAGDGETQYF. CDR3 bases: TGTGCCAGCACCGAGGGACTAGCGGGAGACGGGGAGACCCAGTACTTC.

CDR3 DNA: TGTGCCAGCAGCCAAGTTAAAGCGGGAGGGGAGGATACGCAGTATTTT. Translated, it gives CASSQVKAGGEDTQYF. The V and J genes are TRBV4-2 and TRBJ2-3; the match to TRBD2 covers 10 bases. Germline CDR1 reads LGHNA; CDR2 reads YNFKEQ. The V and J ends lost 1 base and 6 bases, in that order; junction bases with no gene match: 7. The CDR3 runs to 16 residues.

V usage is TRBV19 and J usage is TRBJ1-5; 9 bases are a match to TRBD1. The CDR3 totals 15 residues. V lost 5 bases and J lost 2; bases outside the gene matches: 4. Germline loops: CDR1 LNHDA, CDR2 SQIVND (reference sequence). CDR3 residues: CASSARTGGNQPQHF. The CDR3 coding sequence is TGTGCCAGTAGTGCGAGGACAGGGGGCAATCAGCCCCAGCATTTT.

This sequence joins TRBV11-2 and TRBJ2-7; D is undetermined. From germline, CDR1 is SGHAT and CDR2 FQNNGV. This CDR3 has 16 residues. The V and J ends lost 2 bases and 4 bases respectively, with 18 bases between them. CDR3 nucleotides: TGTGCCAGCAGCTTATCGGAGTCATCTAAGTCGTACGAGCAGTACTTC. Protein product: CASSLSESSKSYEQYF. Combining the CDR3 with reference TRBV11-2 and TRBJ2-7 gives the whole variable domain EAGVAQSPRYKIIEKRQSVAFWCNPISGHATLYWYQQILGQGPKLLIQFQNNGVVDDSQLPKDRFSAERLKGVDSTLKIQPAKLEDSAVYLCASSLSESSKSYEQYFGPGTRLTVT.

The chain is built from TRBV4-1 and TRBJ2-7; D is possibly TRBD2 (5 bases). V dropped 1 base and J dropped 6 bases, with 7 bases sitting between them. The CDR3 runs 12 residues. CDR1 is MGHRA and CDR2 is YSYEKL in the germline V gene. CDR3 region: CASSQGGFEQYF. The CDR3 region has the DNA TGCGCCAGCAGCCAAGGAGGGTTCGAGCAGTACTTC.

The V gene is TRBV5-8, the J gene TRBJ2-1; 10 bases line up with TRBD2. The germline V gene has CDR1 SGHTS and CDR2 YDEGEE. The CDR3 consists of 16 residues. With V trimmed by 3 bases and J by 4 bases, 7 bases remained unmatched. The CDR3: CASSSPRTSGYNEQFF. CDR3 DNA sequence: TGTGCCAGCAGCTCCCCCCGGACTAGCGGATACAATGAGCAGTTCTTC.

The genes are TRBV10-3 and TRBJ2-1, with 7 bases matching TRBD1. Germline V gene data show CDR1 as ENHRY and CDR2 as SYGVKD. V was clipped by 6 bases and J by 6 bases; unmatched bases: 17. CDR3 length: 17 residues. The CDR3 spells CAISWTGDPTRGNEQFF. CDR3 DNA sequence: TGTGCCATCAGCTGGACAGGAGACCCCACAAGGGGCAATGAGCAGTTCTTC.

The chain uses TRBV2 and TRBJ1-1; D unresolved. CDR1 is SNHLY, CDR2 FYNNEI, per germline. V lost 6 bases and J 2 bases, leaving 13 bases between the germline ends. The CDR3 length is 14 residues. The CDR3 region is CASRIGVPNTEAFF. The CDR3 bases are TGTGCCAGCAGGATCGGGGTGCCCAACACTGAAGCTTTCTTT.

The genes are TRBV28 and TRBJ1-3; 8 bases agree with TRBD1. CDR1 and CDR2 from the germline V gene are MDHEN and SYDVKM. This CDR3 has 13 residues. J gave up 4 bases and V 9 bases, and 5 bases lay outside the gene matches. The CDR3 region is CASSTGVGNTIYF. The CDR3 DNA is TGTGCCAGTTCGACAGGGGTAGGAAACACCATATATTTT.

The rearrangement links TRBV5-6 to TRBJ2-2; 12 bases are shared with TRBD2. The V gene end was trimmed by 0 bases and the J gene end by 5 bases; junction bases not matched to a gene: 2. CDR1 and CDR2 from the germline V gene are SGHDT and YYEEEE. The CDR3 loop spans 16 amino acids. For the CDR3, the DNA is TGTGCCAGCAGCTTGGATGGACTAGCGGGAACCGGGGAGCTGTTTTTT. Protein: CASSLDGLAGTGELFF.